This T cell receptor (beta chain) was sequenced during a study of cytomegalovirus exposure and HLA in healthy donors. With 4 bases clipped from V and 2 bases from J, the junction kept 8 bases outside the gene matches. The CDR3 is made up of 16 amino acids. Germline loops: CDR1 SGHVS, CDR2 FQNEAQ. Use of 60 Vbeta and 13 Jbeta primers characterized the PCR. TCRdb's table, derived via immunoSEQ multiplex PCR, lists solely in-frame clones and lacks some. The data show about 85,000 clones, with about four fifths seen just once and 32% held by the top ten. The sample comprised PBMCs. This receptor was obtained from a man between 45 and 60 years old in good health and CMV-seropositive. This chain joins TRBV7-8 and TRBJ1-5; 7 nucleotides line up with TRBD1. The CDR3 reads CASSYSQGPGNQPQHF. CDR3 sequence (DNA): TGTGCCAGCAGCTATTCACAGGGGCCAGGCAATCAGCCCCAGCATTTT.